The 30 T cell receptor beta chains listed next were all sequenced from one sample in a study of T-cell memory formation after mild COVID-19. TCRdb independently ran MiXCR on the 5' RACE reads; one entry per CDR3 protein. The profile covers hundreds of thousands of distinct CDR3 sequences, with 20% appearing a single time and about 8.1% taken by the ten largest. The sample consisted of PBMCs or a T cell subset sorted from them (not recorded which). Source of these receptors: an adult woman who had mild COVID-19 (a few samples of this study predate the infection). Cell type and time point are not known.

DNA of the CDR3: TGTGCCAGCAGTGCATTTCCAGACTCTGGGGCCAACGTCCTGACTTTC. Amino acids: CASSAFPDSGANVLTF. The genes are TRBV2 and TRBJ2-6; D not certain. Trimming stripped 4 bases from V and 0 bases from J, with 10 bases between. This CDR3 comprises 16 residues. Germline CDR1 is SNHLY and CDR2 is FYNNEI.

Note on this clonotype: Germline is not matched at one junction end, which may reflect a read error. The V gene is TRBV7-7, the J gene TRBJ2-7, with 8 bases lining up with TRBD2. The CDR3 consists of 15 residues. Germline-derived CDR1 and CDR2 are SSHAT and FNYEAQ (reference sequence). CDR3 in amino acids: CASSQTRAGVGEQYF. In nucleotides, the CDR3 is TGTGCTAGCAGCCAGACCAGAGCGGGAGTTGGAGAGCAGTACTTC.

The chain is built from TRBV7-6 and TRBJ2-1; 8 bases are shared with TRBD2. Germline trimming cut 5 bases from V and 5 bases from J; bases unmatched to any gene: 11. Germline CDR1 is SGHVS and CDR2 is FNYEAQ. CDR3 length: 16 amino acids. The CDR3 DNA is TGTGCCAGCAGCGTAGGGGAGCTAGCGGGCCACAATGAGCAGTTCTTC. As protein: CASSVGELAGHNEQFF.

This chain links TRBV6-5 with TRBJ2-7; TRBD2 matches 9 bases. V shed 4 bases, J shed 2 bases, and the junction held 9 bases outside the gene matches. This CDR3 comprises 16 residues. Germline values: CDR1 MNHEY, CDR2 SVGAGI. CDR3 DNA sequence: TGTGCCAGCAGTTTCCAAATAGCGGGAGTCCCCTACGAGCAGTACTTC. Protein: CASSFQIAGVPYEQYF.

This clonotype turned up a few times. The chain couples TRBV29-1 to TRBJ1-1; D is undetermined. The V gene's germline CDR1 is SQVTM and CDR2 ANQGSEA. This CDR3 is built from 14 residues. The germline V and J ends were trimmed by 6 bases and 4 bases, with 18 bases remaining between them. The CDR3 DNA sequence: TGCAGCGTCGGTCCTAGGATTGCGAGCACTGAAGCTTTCTTT. Amino acid sequence: CSVGPRIASTEAFF.

This rearrangement joins TRBV6-4 to TRBJ1-6, with TRBD1 matching 9 bases. With 6 bases clipped from V and 0 bases from J, the junction kept 6 bases outside the gene matches. Germline loops: CDR1 MRHNA, CDR2 SNTAGT. The CDR3 spans 17 residues. CDR3 DNA sequence: TGTGCCAGCAGCAGACAGGGGGACGGCTCCTATAATTCACCCCTCCACTTT. It translates to CASSRQGDGSYNSPLHF.

V gene TRBV20-1 combines with J gene TRBJ1-2; D gene unclear. The V end lost 5 bases, the J end lost 2 bases, and 18 bases lay between the germline ends. The CDR3 contains 15 residues. Germline-derived CDR1 and CDR2 are DFQATT and SNEGSKA (reference sequence). The CDR3 coding sequence is TGCAGTGCTCGACACCACCTTAAGACGAACTATGGCTACACCTTC. Its protein is CSARHHLKTNYGYTF.

The table lists this clonotype with a few counts. The chain couples TRBV12-3 or TRBV12-4 to TRBJ2-1; TRBD2 is a possible D gene (5 bases). The CDR3 length is 15 residues. The germline V and J ends were trimmed by 5 bases and 2 bases, with 13 bases remaining between them. This CDR3 is CASSAYGVPYNEQFF. CDR3 DNA sequence: TGTGCCAGCAGTGCCTACGGGGTCCCCTACAATGAGCAGTTCTTC.

This clonotype was seen a handful of times. CDR3 loop: CASSSPSGGDNEQFF. DNA for the CDR3: TGTGCCAGCAGTTCCCCTAGCGGGGGGGATAATGAGCAGTTCTTC. The chain combines TRBV12-3 or TRBV12-4 with TRBJ2-1; TRBD2 matches 12 bases. This CDR3 is 15 amino acids long. The junction had 5 bases not matched to a gene; V was cut back by 4 bases and J by 7 bases.

This clonotype was detected only a few times. CDR3 amino acids: CASSPIGGAYNSPLHF. The CDR3 DNA sequence: TGTGCCAGCAGCCCTATTGGGGGCGCCTATAATTCACCCCTCCACTTT. The V call is TRBV7-9, the J call TRBJ1-6; D is perhaps TRBD1 (6 bases). Germline assignment: CDR1 SEHNR and CDR2 FQNEAQ (reference sequence). The V end lost 5 bases, the J end lost 2 bases, and 13 bases lay between the germline ends. The CDR3 is 16 amino acids.

The chain links TRBV10-3 to TRBJ2-4; D not resolved. CDR1 and CDR2 from the germline V gene are ENHRY and SYGVKD. The CDR3 consists of 11 residues. The V gene lost 2 bases and the J gene lost 11 bases, with 7 bases spanning the gap. The CDR3 nucleotides are TGTGCCATCAGTGAGGGTCCATTTCAGTACTTC. Translating it yields CAISEGPFQYF.

V gene TRBV20-1 combines with J gene TRBJ1-2, with 7 positions matching TRBD1. In germline, CDR1 is DFQATT, CDR2 SNEGSKA (reference sequence). V dropped 3 bases and J dropped 6; count of bases not matched to a gene: 4. CDR3 length: 12 amino acids. CDR3 loop: CSARWQGDGYTF. In nucleotides, the CDR3 is TGCAGTGCTAGGTGGCAGGGGGATGGCTACACCTTC.

The rearrangement joins TRBV6-5 to TRBJ2-7, with D perhaps matching TRBD1 (6 bases). Germline assignment: CDR1 MNHEY and CDR2 SVGAGI. The CDR3 extends over 15 amino acids. V lost 1 base to trimming and J lost 7 bases, with 17 bases between them. This CDR3 is CASSYFGTGHLEQYF. The CDR3 bases are TGTGCCAGCAGTTACTTCGGGACGGGACACCTGGAGCAGTACTTC.

This clonotype was detected a few times. The rearrangement uses TRBV12-3 or TRBV12-4 and TRBJ2-1, with a possible D match to TRBD2 (6 bases). V lost 6 bases, J lost 3 bases, and 18 bases lay in between. The CDR3 sequence is 16 residues long. The CDR3 sequence: CASSYIAVLNYNEQFF. The CDR3, as DNA: TGTGCCAGCAGCTACATAGCGGTCCTCAACTACAATGAGCAGTTCTTC.

This clonotype was counted a few times. The V call is TRBV15, the J call TRBJ1-5; D gene uncertain. This CDR3 is built from 14 residues. The germline V and J ends were trimmed by 6 bases and 6 bases, with 15 bases remaining between them. Germline V gives CDR1 LNHNV, CDR2 YYDKDF (reference sequence). Here the CDR3 reads CATSSASSGQPQHF. CDR3 in DNA: TGTGCCACCAGTTCGGCCTCCTCGGGTCAGCCCCAGCATTTT.

The rearrangement links TRBV5-6 to TRBJ2-7; 15 positions agree with TRBD2. V dropped 4 bases and J dropped 0; count of bases not matched to a gene: 5. The CDR3 is made up of 17 amino acids. The V gene's germline CDR1 is SGHDT and CDR2 YYEEEE. The CDR3 loop reads CASSPRTSGRDSYEQYF. The CDR3 DNA reads as TGTGCCAGCAGCCCCCGGACTAGCGGGAGGGACTCCTACGAGCAGTACTTC.

A few counts support this clonotype. The rearrangement joins TRBV5-1 to TRBJ2-5; 9 bases fit TRBD2. Trimming at V came to 0 bases and at J to 1 base, leaving 4 bases not matched to a gene. The V gene's germline CDR1 is SGHRS and CDR2 YFSETQ. The CDR3 is 16 residues long. Here the CDR3 DNA reads TGCGCCAGCAGCTTGGTACTAGCGGGTTTCCAAGAGACCCAGTACTTC. It is translated as CASSLVLAGFQETQYF.

The chain recombines TRBV27 with TRBJ2-7, with a possible D match to TRBD2 (7 bases). This CDR3 has 16 residues. Germline V gene sequence: CDR1 MNHEY, CDR2 SMNVEV (reference sequence). The ends were cut back, 3 bases at V and 0 bases at J, with 15 bases in the middle. The CDR3, as DNA: TGTGCCAGCAGTTTCTCGGCGGGGGCGAGCTCCTACGAGCAGTACTTC. Protein: CASSFSAGASSYEQYF.

This clonotype has more than one count but fewer than ten. The chain combines TRBV29-1 with TRBJ1-4; D not resolved. CDR1 is SQVTM, CDR2 ANQGSEA, per germline. There are 12 residues in the CDR3. V was shortened by 4 bases and J by 5 bases, with 8 bases between the two germline ends. DNA for the CDR3: TGCAGCGTTGGACGGCCGAATGAAAAACTGTTTTTT. Its protein product is CSVGRPNEKLFF.

The chain is built from TRBV20-1 and TRBJ2-2, with no clear D. Germline CDR1 and CDR2: DFQATT and SNEGSKA (reference sequence). V lost 0 bases and J lost 6, with 14 bases in between. The CDR3 sequence is 15 residues long. The CDR3 DNA is TGCAGTGCTAGAGATCGAGGCGGATTAGCCGGGGAGCTGTTTTTT. This sequence encodes CSARDRGGLAGELFF.

This clonotype has a handful of counts. The V gene is TRBV15, the J gene TRBJ1-2; D ambiguous. The CDR3 spans 15 residues. Germline values: CDR1 LNHNV, CDR2 YYDKDF (reference sequence). The ends were cut back, 5 bases at V and 4 bases at J, with 17 bases in the middle. Here the CDR3 DNA reads TGTGCCACCAGCGGCCATTTTGGCGGGAGCTATGGCTACACCTTC. Its translation is CATSGHFGGSYGYTF.

The chain joins TRBV5-1 to TRBJ2-3, with TRBD2 matching over 9 bases. Germline V CDR1 and CDR2: SGHRS, YFSETQ. The ends lost 2 bases at V and 7 bases at J; junction bases unmatched: 8. The CDR3 is made up of 15 amino acids. The DNA of the CDR3 is TGCGCCAGCAGCTTAAGCAGCGGGGGGATGCATACGCAGTATTTT. As protein: CASSLSSGGMHTQYF.

This clonotype was counted a few times. The V and J genes are TRBV6-1 and TRBJ2-3; D is undetermined. There are 15 residues in the CDR3. Germline assignment: CDR1 MNHNS and CDR2 SASEGT. V lost 3 bases to trimming and J lost 0 bases, with 10 bases between them. CDR3 DNA sequence: TGTGCCAGCAGTGAGATCCCGTTTAGCACAGATACGCAGTATTTT. Its translation: CASSEIPFSTDTQYF.

The genes are TRBV7-8 and TRBJ1-5; D is undetermined. The CDR3 consists of 15 residues. The ends were cut back, 1 base at V and 6 bases at J, with 13 bases in the middle. Germline lookup yields CDR1 SGHVS and CDR2 FQNEAQ. The CDR3 here is CASSLGRRAGQPQHF. In nucleotides, the CDR3 is TGTGCCAGCAGCTTAGGAAGAAGGGCAGGTCAGCCCCAGCATTTT.

V and J are TRBV7-6 and TRBJ1-1, with D perhaps matching TRBD1 (6 bases). The CDR3 is 17 amino acids. CDR1 is SGHVS, CDR2 FNYEAQ, per germline. The V and J ends lost 0 bases and 4 bases respectively, with 18 bases between them. The DNA for the CDR3 is TGTGCCAGCAGCTTAGCGCCTTATCAAGGGGGGAGCACTGAAGCTTTCTTT. Translated: CASSLAPYQGGSTEAFF.

V is TRBV18 and J is TRBJ2-1, with D tentatively TRBD1 (5 bases). Trimming pared 3 bases from V and 5 bases from J, leaving 11 bases between. CDR1 is KGHSH and CDR2 is LQKENI in the germline V gene. This CDR3 has 14 residues. This chain's CDR3 is CASSPGAGNNEQFF. The DNA for the CDR3 is TGTGCCAGCTCACCCGGAGCAGGGAACAATGAGCAGTTCTTC.

In this sample, this clonotype turned up many times. V is TRBV30 and J is TRBJ2-7; D possibly corresponds to TRBD1 (5 bases). Between the trimmed V and J ends, which lost 4 bases and 5 bases, there was a span of 18 bases. The CDR3 consists of 14 residues. CDR1 GTSNPN and CDR2 SVGIG come from the germline V gene (reference sequence). In DNA form, the CDR3 reads TGTGCCTGGACCCCGTTGTTAGGGGTCCACGAGCAGTACTTC. This translates into CAWTPLLGVHEQYF.

J is TRBJ1-2 and V is TRBV12-3 or TRBV12-4, with no clear D. Trimming pared 3 bases from V and 7 bases from J, leaving 12 bases between. This CDR3 comprises 13 residues. CDR3 DNA: TGTGCCAGCAGTTTTAGGCCCCTAAGTGGCTACACCTTC. This encodes CASSFRPLSGYTF.

This chain uses TRBV4-1 with TRBJ2-3; no clear D gene. The V gene's germline CDR1 is MGHRA and CDR2 YSYEKL. The CDR3 runs to 16 residues. Trimming pared 0 bases from V and 2 bases from J, leaving 12 bases between. The CDR3 DNA follows: TGCGCCAGCAGCCAAGATCCCTCCGGCTACACAGATACGCAGTATTTT. This codes for CASSQDPSGYTDTQYF.

V gene TRBV5-6 combines with J gene TRBJ1-2; 8 bases map to TRBD1. The germline CDR1 and CDR2 sequences are SGHDT and YYEEEE. The CDR3 spans 15 residues. Germline trimming cut 0 bases from V and 2 bases from J; bases unmatched to any gene: 3. The CDR3 DNA follows: TGTGCCAGCAGCTTGGCCGCAGGGGGCAACTATGGCTACACCTTC. Translating it yields CASSLAAGGNYGYTF.